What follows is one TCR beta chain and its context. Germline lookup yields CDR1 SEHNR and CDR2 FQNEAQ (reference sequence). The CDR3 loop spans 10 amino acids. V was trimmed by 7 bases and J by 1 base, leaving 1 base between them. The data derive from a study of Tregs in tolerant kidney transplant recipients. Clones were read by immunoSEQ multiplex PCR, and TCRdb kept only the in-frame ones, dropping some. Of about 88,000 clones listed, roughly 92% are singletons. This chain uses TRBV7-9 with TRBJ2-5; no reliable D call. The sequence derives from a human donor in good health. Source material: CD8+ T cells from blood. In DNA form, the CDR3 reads TGTGCCAGCACCCAAGAGACCCAGTACTTC. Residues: CASTQETQYF. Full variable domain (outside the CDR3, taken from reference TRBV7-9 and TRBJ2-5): DTGVSQNPRHKITKRGQNVTFRCDPISEHNRLYWYRQTLGQGPEFLTYFQNEAQLEKSRLLSDRFSAERPKGSFSTLEIQRTEQGDSAMYLCASTQETQYFGPGTRLLVL.